This is a list of T cell receptor beta chains from one sample in a study of shared clonotypes between healthy human individuals. Clones were sequenced by immunoSEQ multiplex PCR, and TCRdb holds only the in-frame ones, with some missing. In the table there are about 1.1 million clones, roughly 74% of which are singletons. Sequencing input: memory CD4+ T cells from PBMCs. These receptors all stem from a man aged 18 to 30 in good health. Some clones in this sample may be carry-over from other donors' samples. Each CDR3 is given with its conserved first and last residue. A D gene is named only where the DNA matches it firmly. For some rows the clone size is stated as once, few or many, or as a class when expanded; others skip it.

d_call j_call clone_size v_call cdr3_nt cdr3_aa
- TRBJ1-5 - TRBV19 TGTGCCAGTAGTATAGGGGGGGGGCGCAATCAGCCCCAGCATTTT CASSIGGGRNQPQHF
- TRBJ1-2 - TRBV7-9 TGTGCCAGCAGCCGCCGGGGAACCTCCTATGGCTACACCTTC CASSRRGTSYGYTF
TRBD2 TRBJ2-1 - TRBV7-9 TGTGCCAGCACTCTTTCGGGAGGAAATAATGAGCAGTTCTTC CASTLSGGNNEQFF
TRBD2 TRBJ2-7 - TRBV15 TGTGCCACCAGCAGGTTACTAGCGGGAACTGGCGAGCAGTACTTC CATSRLLAGTGEQYF
- TRBJ1-2 - TRBV30 TGTGCCTGGAGTTTGCGTGGTGGCTATGGCTACACCTTC CAWSLRGGYGYTF
- TRBJ2-1 - TRBV29-1 TGCAGCGTTGCAATCGGTTACAATGAGCAGTTCTTC CSVAIGYNEQFF
- TRBJ2-7 - TRBV2 TGTGCCAGCATCTCTCCGGGACGGACCTTCGGGGAGCAGTACTTC CASISPGRTFGEQYF
- TRBJ2-1 - TRBV4-1 TGCGCCAGCAGCCAACCCTTTGGGTTTGAGCAGTTCTTC CASSQPFGFEQFF
TRBD2 TRBJ2-3 - TRBV7-3 TGTGCCAGCAGCCAAAGCGGGGAATTTACAGATACGCAGTATTTT CASSQSGEFTDTQYF
TRBD1 TRBJ2-6 - TRBV7-2 TGTGCCAGCAGCTCCACCAAGACAGGGCGTGGGGCCAACGTCCTGACTTTC CASSSTKTGRGANVLTF
- TRBJ2-5 - TRBV7-2 TGTGCCAGCAGCTTAGAGGGCGGAGGAGAGACCCAGTACTTC CASSLEGGGETQYF
TRBD1 TRBJ1-1 - TRBV2 TGTGCCAGCAGTGGGACAGGGCCCGCCTTCACTGAAGCTTTCTTT CASSGTGPAFTEAFF
- TRBJ1-5 - TRBV5-4 TGTGCCAGCAGCTCGGGACCGAGGGGCAATCAGCCCCAGCATTTT CASSSGPRGNQPQHF
- TRBJ1-2 once TRBV10-3 TGTGCCATCAGTTTAGACGGCTATGGCTACACCTTC CAISLDGYGYTF
- TRBJ2-1 - TRBV28 TGTGCCAGCAGGGCCGGTGAGCAGTTCTTC CASRAGEQFF
- TRBJ2-3 - TRBV5-8 TGTGCCAGCAGCGCGCAGAGGGGGACCGATACGCAGTATTTT CASSAQRGTDTQYF
- TRBJ1-2 few TRBV28 TGTGCCAGCAGTTTGGGCCAGGAAATAAGCTACACCTTC CASSLGQEISYTF
- TRBJ2-1 few TRBV20-1 TGCAGTGCTCCGGACTACAATGAGCAGTTCTTC CSAPDYNEQFF
- TRBJ1-2 few TRBV18 TGTGCCAGCTCCCTCGACAGTGGTTATGGCTACACCTTC CASSLDSGYGYTF
TRBD1 TRBJ2-3 - TRBV28 TGTGCCAGCCCGCCCCAGGGACAGGGGGCAACAGATACGCAGTATTTT CASPPQGQGATDTQYF
- TRBJ2-3 - TRBV7-9 TGTGCCAGCAGCTTAGTGCTTGGTTCCGTTCCCTCTAGCACAGATACGCAGTATTTT CASSLVLGSVPSSTDTQYF
- TRBJ2-7 - TRBV15 TGTGCCACCTCCACGCGGCCCGGGGGCGAGCAGTACTTC CATSTRPGGEQYF
- TRBJ2-1 - TRBV10-3 TGTGCCATCAGTGGCCCTAGCGATGAGCAGTTCTTC CAISGPSDEQFF
- TRBJ1-3 - TRBV28 TGTGCCAGCAGTGGATTAGACCTTCTGTCCGGAAACACCATATATTTT CASSGLDLLSGNTIYF
TRBD1 TRBJ1-2 - TRBV2 TGTGCCAGCAATGCAGAAAGGGACAGCTACAACTATGGCTACACCTTC CASNAERDSYNYGYTF
TRBD1 TRBJ1-1 - TRBV5-6 TGTGCCAGCAGCTTGTGGCAGGGGGCGTTCGTTGAAGCTTTCTTT CASSLWQGAFVEAFF
- TRBJ1-2 - TRBV6-1 TGTGCCGGAACTCCGGGACACCCCTATGGCTACACCTTC CAGTPGHPYGYTF
TRBD2 TRBJ2-5 - TRBV4-1 TGCGCCAGCAGCCAAGGGCATACGTCGGGGGGAGAGACCCAGTACTTC CASSQGHTSGGETQYF
- TRBJ2-1 - TRBV23-1 TGCGCCAGCAGTCAATCGCGTAGGAATGAGCAGTTCTTC CASSQSRRNEQFF
TRBD2 TRBJ2-1 - TRBV5-1 TGCGCCAGCAGCTTTTTTGGAGCTCGTAGCGGGAGGGCCTACAATGAGCAGTTCTTC CASSFFGARSGRAYNEQFF
- TRBJ1-1 - TRBV6-6 TGTGCCAGCAGCCCTATTAGGGAAGGAGGCACTGAAGCTTTCTTT CASSPIREGGTEAFF
- TRBJ1-4 few TRBV7-2 TGTGCCAGCGGTCTTGGAATGACTAATGAAAAACTGTTTTTT CASGLGMTNEKLFF
- TRBJ2-7 - TRBV6-5 TGTGCCAGCAGACGAGCGGACGGAGGGCAGTACTTC CASRRADGGQYF